The clone carrying this TCR beta chain was detected ten times or more. Its antigen is as yet unknown. The V gene lost 3 bases and the J gene lost 0 bases, with 8 bases spanning the gap. CDR1 is SEHNR, CDR2 FQNEAQ, per germline (reference sequence). The CDR3 has 14 residues. The data are from a study of naive and memory T cell subsets. Findings of the study overall: The RNA method is potentially sensitive to activation and differentiation changes.

A UMI-containing oligonucleotide was joined by 3' ligation to the TCR cDNA template. Adult healthy volunteers gave 2.5 ml peripheral blood for whole-blood RNA. Four PCR rounds used nested alpha and beta constant region primers plus the SP2 primer. TCRdb recomputed calls from the 5' RACE reads with MiXCR, one row per CDR3 protein. The repertoire consists of roughly 48,000 distinct CDR3 sequences, with about 4.8% occurring once and the leading ten covering around 0.84%. The receptor was isolated from a female donor in good health. The genes are TRBV7-9 and TRBJ2-5; D uncertain. The CDR3, as DNA: TGTGCCAGCAGCTTTCTTCGCTACCAAGAGACCCAGTACTTC. Translation gives CASSFLRYQETQYF. Full variable domain (missing parts from reference TRBV7-9 and TRBJ2-5): DTGVSQNPRHKITKRGQNVTFRCDPISEHNRLYWYRQTLGQGPEFLTYFQNEAQLEKSRLLSDRFSAERPKGSFSTLEIQRTEQGDSAMYLCASSFLRYQETQYFGPGTRLLVL.